Described below is a single T cell receptor (beta chain) sequence and its context. This entry belongs to a study of T cell changes during pregnancy in multiple sclerosis. Deletions cut 5 bases from V and 6 bases from J, with 11 bases between. Germline V gene sequence: CDR1 SGDLS, CDR2 YYNGEE. There are 13 residues in the CDR3. The method was immunoSEQ multiplex PCR; TCRdb's version includes in-frame clones alone and lacks a portion of them. The sample includes about 38,000 clones, approximately 93% of them seen just once. The clonotype was recovered from a female donor with multiple sclerosis, enrolled in a pregnancy study. Source: CD8+ T cells from peripheral blood mononuclear cells, taken in the third trimester of pregnancy. The V gene is TRBV9, the J gene TRBJ2-2; maybe TRBD2 (6 bases). The DNA of the CDR3 is TGTGCCAGCAGTGTTACTAGCTCCGGGGAGCTGTTTTTT. This encodes CASSVTSSGELFF.